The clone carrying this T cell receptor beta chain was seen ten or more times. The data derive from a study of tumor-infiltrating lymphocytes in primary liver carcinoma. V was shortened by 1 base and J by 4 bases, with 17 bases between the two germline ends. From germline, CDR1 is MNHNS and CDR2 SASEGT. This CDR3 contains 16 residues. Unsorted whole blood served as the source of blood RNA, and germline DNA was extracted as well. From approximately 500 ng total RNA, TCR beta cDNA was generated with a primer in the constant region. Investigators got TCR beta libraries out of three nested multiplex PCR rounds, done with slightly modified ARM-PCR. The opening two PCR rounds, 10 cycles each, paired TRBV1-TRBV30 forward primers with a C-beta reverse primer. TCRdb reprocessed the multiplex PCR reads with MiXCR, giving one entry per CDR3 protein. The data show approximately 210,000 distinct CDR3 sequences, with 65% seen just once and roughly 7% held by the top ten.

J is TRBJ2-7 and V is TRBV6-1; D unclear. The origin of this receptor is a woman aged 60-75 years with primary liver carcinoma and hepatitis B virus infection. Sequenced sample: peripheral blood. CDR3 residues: CASSEEDRAFAYEQYF. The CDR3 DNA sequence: TGTGCCAGCAGTGAAGAAGATAGGGCCTTTGCGTACGAGCAGTACTTC.